The next 27 T cell receptor gamma chains were all read from a single sample in a study of intestinal T cells in coeliac disease. For each case, the template was genomic DNA from ten 5-µm formalin-fixed paraffin-embedded scrolls. LymphoTrack primers amplified TRG sequences from about 200 ng of biopsy DNA. TCRdb reanalyzed the multiplex PCR reads using CATT. The sample lists just under 850 gamma-chain clones, 35% to 45% seen once, with 17% in the top ten. The material sequenced was a duodenal biopsy. These TCRs come from a human donor with celiac disease.

This clone has just a few counts. This chain uses TRGV8 with TRGJP2. CDR1 is VENAVY, CDR2 YDSYNSRV, per germline. Trimming cost V 3 bases and J 0 bases; bases outside gene matches: 4. CDR3 length: 15 amino acids. The chain's CDR3 is CATWDPHSSDWIKTF. CDR3 bases: TGTGCCACCTGGGATCCCCATAGTAGTGATTGGATCAAGACGTTT.

As concerns this clone: A clone one base away is much larger, so this may be a read error. CDR3 nucleotide sequence: TGTGCCTGCTGGATTAGCTTCGATCGCACCTATAGGAACTTTTATAAGAAACTCTTT. It encodes CACWISFDRTYRNFYKKLF. The chain combines TRGV11 with TRGJ1 or TRGJ2. TRGV11 is an ORF, with its function uncertain. Trimming took 4 bases from V and 6 from J; bases not matched to a gene: 24. There are 19 residues in the CDR3.

V and J are TRGV8 and TRGJP2. The CDR3 loop spans 13 amino acids. The J segment lost 6 bases and the V segment lost 9 bases, leaving 10 bases of the junction unmatched. Germline lookup yields CDR1 VENAVY and CDR2 YDSYNSRV. This CDR3 reads CATQSLGDWIKTF. CDR3 in DNA: TGTGCCACCCAGTCTTTGGGTGATTGGATCAAGACGTTT.

This rearrangement joins TRGV8 to TRGJ1 or TRGJ2. CDR1 and CDR2 (germline): VENAVY, YDSYNSRV. The junction had 16 bases not matched to a gene; V was cut back by 11 bases and J by 6 bases. The CDR3 is 13 amino acids. The CDR3: CASLGVGCYKKLF. CDR3 coding DNA: TGTGCCAGCCTGGGAGTAGGGTGTTATAAGAAACTCTTT.

About this clone itself: The TCRdb protein and the DNA translation do not line up at residue 7; the protein shown here was made by translating the DNA. J is TRGJ1 or TRGJ2 and V is TRGV4. The CDR3 covers 10 residues. V gave up 2 bases and J gave up 11 bases; unmatched junction bases: 3. Germline V gives CDR1 EGSTGY, CDR2 YDSYTSSV. CDR3 sequence: CATWDEEKLF. The CDR3 coding sequence is TGTGCCACCTGGGATGAGGAGAAACTCTTT.

By frequency in the sample, this clone is large. The chain is built from TRGV2 and TRGJP2. Unmatched junction bases numbered 5, after V lost 0 bases and J lost 10 bases. Per germline, CDR1 EGSNGY and CDR2 YDSYNSKV. This CDR3 contains 13 residues. CDR3 amino acids: CATWDGPCWIKTF. DNA for the CDR3: TGTGCCACCTGGGACGGGCCATGTTGGATCAAGACGTTT.

About this clone: One base away lies a much larger clone, so this may be a sequencing read error. This same CDR3 is encoded by further DNA sequences in the sample. The rearrangement uses TRGV10 and TRGJP1. TRGV10 is marked as an open reading frame, function uncertain. The CDR3 sequence is 18 residues long. CDR3: CAAWDYSPHSITGWFKIF. Written as DNA, the CDR3 is TGTGCCGCGTGGGATTATTCCCCTCACTCCATCACTGGTTGGTTCAAGATATTT.

This clone is termed large. The V gene is TRGV9, the J gene TRGJ1 or TRGJ2. The germline gives CDR1 GITISATS, CDR2 ISYDGTV (reference sequence). J gave up 0 bases and V 5 bases, and 4 bases lay outside the gene matches. This CDR3 contains 13 residues. The CDR3 is CALWAGNYYKKLF. The DNA for the CDR3 is TGTGCCTTGTGGGCCGGGAATTATTATAAGAAACTCTTT.

Sample share makes this clone large (0.1 to 1%). A read error may produce the germline difference seen at one junction end. V usage is TRGV10 and J usage is TRGJP2. TRGV10 is filed as an ORF, its function uncertain. The CDR3 has 16 residues. CDR3 loop: CATWDPTYSSDWIKTF. CDR3 in DNA: TGTGCTACGTGGGATCCGACTTATAGTAGTGATTGGATCAAGACGTTT.

This clone turned up a few times. This rearrangement joins TRGV4 to TRGJ1 or TRGJ2. The CDR3 spans 14 residues. The germline V gene encodes CDR1 EGSTGY and CDR2 YDSYTSSV. V lost 1 base to trimming and J lost 3 bases; unmatched junction nucleotides: 6. The DNA for the CDR3 is TGTGCCACCTGGGATGGCTACTTTTATTATAAGAAACTCTTT. It yields the protein CATWDGYFYYKKLF.

This clone has just a few counts. CDR3 nucleotides: TGTGCCACCTGGGGCCCCCCCTCTTCGGGATATAAGAAACTCTTT. Translated: CATWGPPSSGYKKLF. The chain links TRGV8 to TRGJ1 or TRGJ2. The V gene end was trimmed by 5 bases and the J gene end by 7 bases; junction bases not matched to a gene: 17. Germline values: CDR1 VENAVY, CDR2 YDSYNSRV. The CDR3 is made up of 15 amino acids.

The V call is TRGV11, the J call TRGJP2. TRGV11 is flagged as an ORF with uncertain function. This CDR3 spans 13 amino acids. Losses at the gene ends were 14 bases for V and 4 bases for J; bases not matched to a gene: 10. The CDR3 region is CAFLNNSDWIKTF. CDR3 DNA sequence: TGTGCCTTCCTTAATAATAGTGATTGGATCAAGACGTTT.

There are a few counts of this clone. This chain links TRGV10 with TRGJ1 or TRGJ2. TRGV10 is treated as an ORF (open reading frame) with a function not yet certain. With 8 bases clipped from V and 7 bases from J, the junction kept 18 bases outside the gene matches. This CDR3 is 15 amino acids long. The CDR3 sequence: CAAWDDTAMSYKKLF. DNA of the CDR3: TGTGCTGCGTGGGATGATACGGCAATGAGCTATAAGAAACTCTTT.

This clone was detected only a few times. The chain employs TRGV8 and TRGJ1 or TRGJ2. The CDR3 has 11 amino acids. V shed 12 bases, J shed 0 bases, and the junction held 5 bases outside the gene matches. Germline assignment: CDR1 VENAVY and CDR2 YDSYNSRV. CDR3 in amino acids: CAPMNYYKKLF. CDR3 sequence (DNA): TGTGCCCCGATGAATTATTATAAGAAACTCTTT.

The rearrangement links TRGV8 to TRGJ1 or TRGJ2. Per the germline V gene, CDR1 is VENAVY and CDR2 is YDSYNSRV. V trimming: 0 bases; J trimming: 8 bases; junction bases outside the gene matches: 4. The CDR3 contains 12 residues. The CDR3 DNA sequence: TGTGCCACCTGGGATAGGTGGGATAAGAAACTCTTT. Its protein is CATWDRWDKKLF.

This clone was seen a few times. The rearrangement uses TRGV3 and TRGJ1 or TRGJ2. V lost 5 bases, J lost 5 bases, and 9 bases stayed unmatched. The germline gives CDR1 VTNTFY, CDR2 YDVSTARD (reference sequence). This CDR3 has 13 residues. CDR3 protein: CATWGRGNYKKLF. The CDR3 nucleotides are TGTGCCACCTGGGGCCGGGGGAATTATAAGAAACTCTTT.

In this sample, this clone turned up once. The DNA for the CDR3 is TGTGCGCGTGGGCCAGACAGTTTTCATAAGAAACTCTTT. Its protein is CARGPDSFHKKLF. The chain is built from TRGV10 and TRGJ1 or TRGJ2. Being an ORF, TRGV10 has a function that is uncertain. The CDR3 spans 13 residues.

Concerning this clone itself: The germline gene is not matched at one end of the junction; a read error may be the cause. The same CDR3 arises from other DNA sequences in this sample as well. The chain links TRGV2 to TRGJP2. The CDR3 is 22 residues long. CDR1 is EGSNGY and CDR2 is YDSYNSKV in the germline V gene. CDR3 nucleotides: TGTGCCACCTGGGACGGGCGGTTTGCCCCCGGGTGCGCGAGGGGTAGCGATTGGATCAAGACGTTT. Protein sequence: CATWDGRFAPGCARGSDWIKTF.

This clone was counted only a few times. The translation of this DNA and the TCRdb protein of a much larger clone differ at residue 5, probably owing to a read error; the protein shown here is translated from the DNA. CDR3 region: CATWMNYYKKLF. The DNA for the CDR3 is TGTGCCACCTGGATGAATTATTATAAGAAACTCTTT. V and J are TRGV2 and TRGJ1 or TRGJ2. This CDR3 has 12 amino acids. Unmatched junction bases numbered 2, after V lost 6 bases and J lost 0 bases. CDR1 and CDR2 from the germline V gene are EGSNGY and YDSYNSKV.

Only a few counts were recorded for this clone. The chain combines TRGV8 with TRGJ1 or TRGJ2. The ends lost 5 bases at V and 7 bases at J; junction bases unmatched: 5. Germline CDR1 is VENAVY and CDR2 is YDSYNSRV. CDR3 length: 11 residues. In DNA form, the CDR3 reads TGTGCCACCTGGGGGAGGTATAAGAAACTCTTT. Amino acids: CATWGRYKKLF.

This clone was seen a handful of times. J is TRGJ1 or TRGJ2 and V is TRGV10. TRGV10 is assigned to the ORF class and has an uncertain function. The CDR3 spans 10 residues. J lost 3 bases, V lost 12 bases, and 3 bases had no gene match. CDR3 loop: CAAPYYKKLF. Here the CDR3 DNA reads TGTGCTGCTCCTTATTATAAGAAACTCTTT.

This clone has just a few counts. The J gene is TRGJ1 or TRGJ2, the V gene TRGV9. The CDR3 is 14 amino acids. The ends lost 2 bases at V and 0 bases at J; junction bases unmatched: 4. Germline V gene sequence: CDR1 GITISATS, CDR2 ISYDGTV (reference sequence). The CDR3 is CALWEASNYYKKLF. The CDR3 region has the DNA TGTGCCTTGTGGGAGGCATCGAATTATTATAAGAAACTCTTT.

This clone was seen just once. This sequence joins TRGV5 and TRGJ1 or TRGJ2. The CDR3 is made up of 14 amino acids. Germline CDR1 is VINAFY and CDR2 is YDVSNSKD. With 1 base clipped from V and 3 bases from J, the junction kept 6 bases outside the gene matches. The CDR3 protein is CATWDSPSYYKKLF. The CDR3 region has the DNA TGTGCCACCTGGGACAGCCCCAGTTATTATAAGAAACTCTTT.

This clone was seen more than once but under ten times. A far larger clone differs by one base, so this is likely a read error. This chain links TRGV10 with TRGJ1 or TRGJ2. TRGV10 is an ORF, and what it does is uncertain. The CDR3 covers 16 residues. V shed 8 bases, J shed 7 bases, and the junction held 21 bases outside the gene matches. The CDR3 sequence is CAAWDYIRRGGYKKLF. CDR3 DNA sequence: TGTGCTGCGTGGGATTATATAAGGCGGGGAGGGTATAAGAAACTCTTT.

As concerns this clone: A much larger clone lies a single base off, so this may be a read error. Within the sample, other DNA sequences also encode this same CDR3. This chain uses TRGV10 with TRGJP1. TRGV10 is flagged as an ORF with uncertain function. The CDR3 runs to 18 residues. The CDR3 reads CAAWDYSPHSITGWFKIF. The CDR3 DNA follows: TGTGCTGCGTGGGATTATTCCCCTCACTCCATCACTGGCTGGTTCAAGATATTT.

Concerning this clone itself: This sequence may be a read error, since a much larger clone differs from it by one base. The chain couples TRGV3 to TRGJP2. Germline-derived CDR1 and CDR2 are VTNTFY and YDVSTARD (reference sequence). V trimming: 0 bases; J trimming: 4 bases; junction bases outside the gene matches: 8. The CDR3 extends over 16 amino acids. The CDR3 reads CATWDRRVLSDWIKTF. The CDR3 DNA sequence: TGTGCCACCTGGGACAGGCGGGTTCTTAGTGATTGGATCAAGACGTTT.

This clone is labeled as large (0.1 to 1%). The CDR3 DNA reads as TGTGCCTTGTGGGGTACAAAGAAACTCTTT. It specifies CALWGTKKLF. The chain has TRGV9 and TRGJ1 or TRGJ2. The CDR3 extends over 10 amino acids. Losses at the gene ends were 5 bases for V and 10 bases for J; bases not matched to a gene: 5. CDR1 is GITISATS and CDR2 is ISYDGTV in the germline V gene (reference sequence).